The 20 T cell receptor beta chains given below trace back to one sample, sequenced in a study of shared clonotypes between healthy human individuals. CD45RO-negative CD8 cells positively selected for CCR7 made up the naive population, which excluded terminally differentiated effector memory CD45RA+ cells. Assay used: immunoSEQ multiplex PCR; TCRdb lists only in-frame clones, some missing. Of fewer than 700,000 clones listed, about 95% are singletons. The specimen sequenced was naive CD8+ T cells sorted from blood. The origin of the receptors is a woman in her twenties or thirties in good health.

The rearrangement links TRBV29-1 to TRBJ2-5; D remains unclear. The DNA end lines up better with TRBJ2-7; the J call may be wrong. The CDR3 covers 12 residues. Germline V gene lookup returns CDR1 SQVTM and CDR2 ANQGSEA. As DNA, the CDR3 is TGCAGCGTTGCCTTTGACGGATACGAGCAGTACTTC. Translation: CSVAFDGYEQYF.

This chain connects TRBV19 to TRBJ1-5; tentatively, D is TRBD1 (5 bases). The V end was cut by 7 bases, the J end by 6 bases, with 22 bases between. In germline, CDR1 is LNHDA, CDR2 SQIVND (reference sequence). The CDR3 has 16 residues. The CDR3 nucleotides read TGTGCCAGTAATTCCAGGGTGGGATCGCGAGGTCAGCCCCAGCATTTT. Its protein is CASNSRVGSRGQPQHF.

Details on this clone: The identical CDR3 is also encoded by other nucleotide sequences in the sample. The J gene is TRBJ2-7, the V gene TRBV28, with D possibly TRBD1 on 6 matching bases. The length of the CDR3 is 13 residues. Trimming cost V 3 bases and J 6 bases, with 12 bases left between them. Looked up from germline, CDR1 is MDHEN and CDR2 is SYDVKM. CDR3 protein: CASSLGEGVEQYF. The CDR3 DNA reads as TGTGCCAGCAGTTTGGGCGAGGGGGTCGAGCAGTACTTC.

For the CDR3, the DNA is TGTGCCAGCAGCCGGACAGGGGATCAGCCCCAGCATTTT. Its protein is CASSRTGDQPQHF. This sequence joins TRBV7-9 and TRBJ1-5; 9 bases match TRBD1. This CDR3 region has 13 residues. Germline loops: CDR1 SEHNR, CDR2 FQNEAQ (reference sequence). V dropped 5 bases and J dropped 5; count of bases not matched to a gene: 1.

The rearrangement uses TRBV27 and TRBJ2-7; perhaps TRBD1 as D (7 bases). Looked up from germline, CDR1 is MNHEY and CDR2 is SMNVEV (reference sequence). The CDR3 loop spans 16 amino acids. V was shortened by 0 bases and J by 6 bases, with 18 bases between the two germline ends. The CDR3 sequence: CASSLSGGGGGSEQYF. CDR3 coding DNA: TGTGCCAGCAGTTTATCAGGAGGGGGCGGCGGCTCCGAGCAGTACTTC.

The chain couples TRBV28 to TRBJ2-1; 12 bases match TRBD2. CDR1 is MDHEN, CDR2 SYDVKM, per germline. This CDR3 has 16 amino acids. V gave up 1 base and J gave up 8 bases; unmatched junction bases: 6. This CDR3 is CASSLSSGRAYYEQFF. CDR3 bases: TGTGCCAGCAGTTTATCTAGCGGGAGGGCATACTATGAGCAGTTCTTC.

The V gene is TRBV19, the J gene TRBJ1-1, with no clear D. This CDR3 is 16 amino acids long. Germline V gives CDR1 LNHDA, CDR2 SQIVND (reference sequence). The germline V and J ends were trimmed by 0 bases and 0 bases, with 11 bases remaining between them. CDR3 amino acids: CASSIDSSWMNTEAFF. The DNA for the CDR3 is TGTGCCAGTAGTATAGATTCTTCCTGGATGAACACTGAAGCTTTCTTT.

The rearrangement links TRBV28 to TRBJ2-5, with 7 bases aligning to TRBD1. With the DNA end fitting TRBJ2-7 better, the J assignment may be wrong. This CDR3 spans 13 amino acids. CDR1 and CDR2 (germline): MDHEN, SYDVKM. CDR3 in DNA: TGTGCCAGCAGGAAGACAGGGACCTACGAGCAGTACTTC. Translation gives CASRKTGTYEQYF.

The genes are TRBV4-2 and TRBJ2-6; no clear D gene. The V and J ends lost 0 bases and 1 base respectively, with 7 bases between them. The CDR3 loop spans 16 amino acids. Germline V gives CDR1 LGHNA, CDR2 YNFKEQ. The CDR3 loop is CASSQDWASGANVLTF. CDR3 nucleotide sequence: TGTGCCAGCAGCCAAGATTGGGCATCTGGGGCCAACGTCCTGACTTTC.

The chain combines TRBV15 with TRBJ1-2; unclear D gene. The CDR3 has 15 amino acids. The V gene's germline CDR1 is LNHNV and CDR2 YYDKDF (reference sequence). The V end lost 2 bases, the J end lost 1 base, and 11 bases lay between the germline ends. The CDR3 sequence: CATSRREVFNYGYTF. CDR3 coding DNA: TGTGCCACCAGCAGAAGGGAGGTCTTTAACTATGGCTACACCTTC.

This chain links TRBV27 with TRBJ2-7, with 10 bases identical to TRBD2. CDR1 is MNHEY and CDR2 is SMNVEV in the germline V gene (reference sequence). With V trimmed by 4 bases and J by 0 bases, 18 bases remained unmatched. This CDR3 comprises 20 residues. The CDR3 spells CASSSLLKGRTSGLSYEQYF. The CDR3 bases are TGTGCCAGCAGTTCCCTTCTAAAGGGCCGGACTAGCGGCCTCTCCTACGAGCAGTACTTC.

The DNA of the CDR3 is TGTGCCAGCGGAACAACACTAGCGGGAGTGGGCAATGAGCAGTTCTTC. Its translation is CASGTTLAGVGNEQFF. The chain combines TRBV28 with TRBJ2-1; 11 bases are a match to TRBD2. The length of the CDR3 is 16 residues. Germline CDR1 is MDHEN and CDR2 is SYDVKM. V shed 8 bases, J shed 6 bases, and the junction held 12 bases outside the gene matches.

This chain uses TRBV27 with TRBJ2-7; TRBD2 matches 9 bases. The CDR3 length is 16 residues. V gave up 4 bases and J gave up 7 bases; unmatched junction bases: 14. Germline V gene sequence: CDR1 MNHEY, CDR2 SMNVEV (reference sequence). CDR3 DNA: TGTGCCAGCAGTTCCATCGGACTAGCGCCGGCGATAGAGCAGTACTTC. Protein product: CASSSIGLAPAIEQYF.

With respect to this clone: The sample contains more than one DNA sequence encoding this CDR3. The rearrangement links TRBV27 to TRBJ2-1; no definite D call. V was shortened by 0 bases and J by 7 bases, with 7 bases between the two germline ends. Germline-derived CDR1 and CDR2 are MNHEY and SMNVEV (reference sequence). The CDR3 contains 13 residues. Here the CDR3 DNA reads TGTGCCAGCAGTTTATCGGTAGGGAATGAGCAGTTCTTC. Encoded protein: CASSLSVGNEQFF.

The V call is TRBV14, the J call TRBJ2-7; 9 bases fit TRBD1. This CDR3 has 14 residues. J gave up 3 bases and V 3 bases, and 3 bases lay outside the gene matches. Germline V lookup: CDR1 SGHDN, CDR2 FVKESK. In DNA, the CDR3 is TGTGCCAGCAGCCACGAGGGACAGGGCTACGAGCAGTACTTC. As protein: CASSHEGQGYEQYF.

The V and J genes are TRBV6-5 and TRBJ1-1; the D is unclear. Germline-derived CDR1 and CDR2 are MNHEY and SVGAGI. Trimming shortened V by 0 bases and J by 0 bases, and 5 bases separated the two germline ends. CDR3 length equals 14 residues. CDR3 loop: CASSYSAVNTEAFF. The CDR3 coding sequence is TGTGCCAGCAGTTACTCGGCGGTGAACACTGAAGCTTTCTTT.

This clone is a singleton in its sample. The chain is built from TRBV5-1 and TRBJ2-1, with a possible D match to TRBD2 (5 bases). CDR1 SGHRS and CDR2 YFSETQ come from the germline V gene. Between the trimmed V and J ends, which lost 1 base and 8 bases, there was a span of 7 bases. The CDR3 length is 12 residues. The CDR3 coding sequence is TGCGCCAGCAGCTTGCTCGGGGATGAGCAGTTCTTC. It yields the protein CASSLLGDEQFF.

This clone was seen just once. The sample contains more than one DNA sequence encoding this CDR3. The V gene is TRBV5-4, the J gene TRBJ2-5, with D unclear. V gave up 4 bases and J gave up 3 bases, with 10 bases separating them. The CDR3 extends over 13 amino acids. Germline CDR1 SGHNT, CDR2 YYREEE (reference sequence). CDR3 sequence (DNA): TGTGCCAGCAGCCTTGAACGAGAAGAGACCCAGTACTTC. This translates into CASSLEREETQYF.

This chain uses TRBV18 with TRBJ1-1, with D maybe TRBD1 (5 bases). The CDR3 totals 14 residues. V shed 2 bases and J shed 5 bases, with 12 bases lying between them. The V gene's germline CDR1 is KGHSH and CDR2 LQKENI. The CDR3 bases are TGTGCCAGCTCACCAAGACAGACGATGACTGAAGCTTTCTTT. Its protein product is CASSPRQTMTEAFF.

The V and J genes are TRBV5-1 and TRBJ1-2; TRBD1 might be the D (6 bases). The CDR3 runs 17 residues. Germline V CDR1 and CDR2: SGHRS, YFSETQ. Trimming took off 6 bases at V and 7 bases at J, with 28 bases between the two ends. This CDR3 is CASKFHAGGEVNGGYTF. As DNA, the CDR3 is TGCGCCAGCAAATTTCATGCCGGGGGCGAGGTCAATGGTGGCTACACCTTC.